Shown below are 31 T cell receptor beta chains from a single sample sequenced in a study of cytomegalovirus exposure and HLA in healthy donors. The PCR employed 60 Vbeta primers together with 13 Jbeta primers. The repertoire was sequenced with immunoSEQ multiplex PCR; TCRdb's copy has only in-frame clones and lacks some. The sample gives over 150,000 clones, more than 75% of which show up once; 9.5% to 15% is in the top ten. The sample consisted of PBMCs. The receptors derive from a man younger than 40 in good health and CMV-seropositive.

The sample holds one count of this clone. This rearrangement joins TRBV30 to TRBJ1-4; the D gene is possibly TRBD1 (6 bases). CDR3 length equals 13 residues. V lost 2 bases to trimming and J lost 8 bases, with 12 bases between them. CDR1 and CDR2 (germline): GTSNPN, SVGIG (reference sequence). The CDR3 sequence: CAWSSGVSEKLFF. The CDR3 coding sequence is TGTGCCTGGAGTTCAGGGGTATCGGAAAAACTGTTTTTT.

The chain carries TRBV19 and TRBJ2-7; 8 nucleotides line up with TRBD2. Germline trimming cut 1 base from V and 2 bases from J; bases unmatched to any gene: 4. CDR1 is LNHDA and CDR2 is SQIVND in the germline V gene (reference sequence). This CDR3 contains 15 residues. In DNA form, the CDR3 reads TGTGCCAGTAGTATAGGTAGCGGGATTACCTACGAGCAGTACTTC. Translated: CASSIGSGITYEQYF.

V is TRBV2 and J is TRBJ2-3; a possible D gene is TRBD2 (6 bases). CDR1 and CDR2 from the germline V gene are SNHLY and FYNNEI. Between the trimmed V and J ends, which lost 8 bases and 3 bases, there was a span of 18 bases. The CDR3 is 15 residues long. For the CDR3, the DNA is TGTGCCAGCCGGGGGAGGAGTACGGGAACAGATACGCAGTATTTT. Amino acids: CASRGRSTGTDTQYF.

This clone was observed once. The chain employs TRBV4-1 and TRBJ2-7, with D perhaps TRBD1 (5 bases). CDR1 and CDR2 (germline): MGHRA, YSYEKL. The CDR3 is 15 amino acids. Trimming took off 0 bases at V and 3 bases at J, with 12 bases between the two ends. The CDR3 nucleotides read TGCGCCAGCAGCCAAGAGGTCAGGGCCGTCTACGAGCAGTACTTC. It translates to CASSQEVRAVYEQYF.

The chain is built from TRBV2 and TRBJ2-3; D is unclear. V was clipped by 4 bases and J by 0 bases, with 11 bases between them. This CDR3 has 15 residues. Germline V lookup: CDR1 SNHLY, CDR2 FYNNEI. As DNA, the CDR3 is TGTGCCAGCAGTGGTCAGGTTTCTAGCACAGATACGCAGTATTTT. It yields the protein CASSGQVSSTDTQYF.

The chain employs TRBV7-9 and TRBJ2-3; D ambiguous. Per germline, CDR1 SEHNR and CDR2 FQNEAQ (reference sequence). This CDR3 region has 17 residues. The V end lost 7 bases, the J end lost 0 bases, and 20 bases lay between the germline ends. The CDR3 reads CASTQRLYGLSTDTQYF. CDR3 DNA: TGTGCCAGCACCCAGCGACTGTACGGCCTGAGCACAGATACGCAGTATTTT.

V is TRBV27 and J is TRBJ2-5; D unclear. Germline V gene lookup returns CDR1 MNHEY and CDR2 SMNVEV (reference sequence). The CDR3 totals 14 residues. The ends were cut back, 6 bases at V and 1 base at J, with 12 bases in the middle. The CDR3 here is CASRSKPLQETQYF. DNA for the CDR3: TGTGCCAGCAGAAGCAAACCCCTCCAAGAGACCCAGTACTTC.

The gene calls are TRBV5-1 and TRBJ2-2; maybe TRBD2 (6 bases). This CDR3 contains 15 residues. CDR1 and CDR2 from the germline V gene are SGHRS and YFSETQ. Trimming cost V 4 bases and J 4 bases, with 14 bases left between them. Here the CDR3 DNA reads TGCGCCAGCAGCGTTAGCGGCATCGCCACCGGGGAGCTGTTTTTT. This encodes CASSVSGIATGELFF.

The CDR3 sequence: CASSLGYGTSYNEQFF. CDR3 DNA sequence: TGTGCCAGCAGTTTAGGGTACGGGACATCCTACAATGAGCAGTTCTTC. The rearrangement joins TRBV28 to TRBJ2-1, with D possibly matching TRBD1 (6 bases). Germline values: CDR1 MDHEN, CDR2 SYDVKM. Trimming took 2 bases from V and 1 from J, leaving 12 bases between them. The CDR3 has 16 residues. Using reference TRBV28 and TRBJ2-1 for the parts outside the CDR3, the full variable domain is DVKVTQSSRYLVKRTGEKVFLECVQDMDHENMFWYRQDPGLGLRLIYFSYDVKMKEKGDIPEGYSVSREKKERFSLILESASTNQTSMYLCASSLGYGTSYNEQFFGPGTRLTVL.

The chain employs TRBV7-9 and TRBJ1-3, with D perhaps matching TRBD1 (6 bases). In germline, CDR1 is SEHNR, CDR2 FQNEAQ (reference sequence). Between the trimmed V and J ends, which lost 5 bases and 0 bases, there was a span of 11 bases. CDR3 size: 15 residues. In DNA, the CDR3 is TGTGCCAGCAGCCAGGACAGCTTCTCTGGAAACACCATATATTTT. Protein sequence: CASSQDSFSGNTIYF.

The chain employs TRBV28 and TRBJ1-2; D is possibly TRBD1 (6 bases). V lost 6 bases, J lost 4 bases, and 18 bases lay in between. This CDR3 has 15 residues. Germline assignment: CDR1 MDHEN and CDR2 SYDVKM. As DNA, the CDR3 is TGTGCCAGCAGCTCCTCGGCGGGGGGCGGCTATGGCTACACCTTC. Protein: CASSSSAGGGYGYTF.

The DNA for the CDR3 is TGCAGCGTAGGAGCGGGACAGGGGGTGAGGGCTGAAGCTTTCTTT. It encodes CSVGAGQGVRAEAFF. The chain uses TRBV29-1 and TRBJ1-1; 11 nucleotides match TRBD1. J gave up 6 bases and V 6 bases, and 12 bases lay outside the gene matches. Germline-derived CDR1 and CDR2 are SQVTM and ANQGSEA. The length of the CDR3 is 15 residues.

The V call is TRBV2, the J call TRBJ2-1; TRBD1 matches at 7 bases. The junction had 7 bases not matched to a gene; V was cut back by 8 bases and J by 0 bases. The V gene's germline CDR1 is SNHLY and CDR2 FYNNEI. The CDR3 runs to 15 residues. The CDR3 loop is CASGGGDSSYNEQFF. The CDR3 DNA is TGTGCCAGCGGGGGTGGGGACAGCTCCTACAATGAGCAGTTCTTC.

This chain connects TRBV27 to TRBJ2-7; D uncertain. This CDR3 comprises 13 residues. Trimming left V 6 bases short and J 1 base short, with 10 bases between. Germline lookup yields CDR1 MNHEY and CDR2 SMNVEV (reference sequence). The CDR3 region has the DNA TGTGCCAGCAGACCACACCTTTCCTACGAGCAGTACTTC. It yields the protein CASRPHLSYEQYF.

V gene TRBV7-3 combines with J gene TRBJ2-1, with 11 nucleotides matching TRBD2. The CDR3 loop spans 15 amino acids. Germline lookup yields CDR1 SGHTA and CDR2 FQGTGA. Germline trimming cut 5 bases from V and 5 bases from J; bases unmatched to any gene: 5. Here the CDR3 DNA reads TGTGCCAGCAGCCAGACTAGCGGGAATAACAATGAGCAGTTCTTC. Translation: CASSQTSGNNNEQFF.

This chain connects TRBV5-4 to TRBJ2-1; TRBD2 aligns across 9 bases. Germline V gives CDR1 SGHNT, CDR2 YYREEE (reference sequence). CDR3 length: 16 residues. Trimming cost V 5 bases and J 1 base; bases outside gene matches: 7. The CDR3 nucleotides read TGTGCCAGCAGTCACAGCGGGAGGCCATCCTACAATGAGCAGTTCTTC. This encodes CASSHSGRPSYNEQFF.

The chain has TRBV5-6 and TRBJ2-7, with D possibly matching TRBD1 (6 bases). The CDR3 sequence is 15 residues long. Trimming took 1 base from V and 5 from J, leaving 16 bases between them. Per germline, CDR1 SGHDT and CDR2 YYEEEE. This chain's CDR3 is CASSLSSGDYHEQYF. The DNA for the CDR3 is TGTGCCAGCAGCTTGTCGTCAGGGGATTACCACGAGCAGTACTTC.

The chain recombines TRBV7-2 with TRBJ2-3, with 8 bases aligning to TRBD2. Germline loops: CDR1 SGHTA, CDR2 FQGNSA. Unmatched junction bases numbered 10, after V lost 6 bases and J lost 5 bases. The CDR3 spans 15 residues. The CDR3: CASRREREWGDTQYF. In nucleotides, the CDR3 is TGTGCCAGCAGGCGAGAGCGGGAGTGGGGAGATACGCAGTATTTT.

This sequence joins TRBV30 and TRBJ1-2; D not resolved. V was clipped by 0 bases and J by 3 bases, with 8 bases between them. The CDR3 extends over 13 amino acids. CDR1 is GTSNPN, CDR2 SVGIG, per germline (reference sequence). For the CDR3, the DNA is TGTGCCTGGAGTGTAGGACTAGACTATGGCTACACCTTC. Its protein is CAWSVGLDYGYTF.

The CDR3: CASSPRRSGGSYEQYF. The CDR3 nucleotides read TGTGCCAGCAGCCCTAGACGGAGCGGGGGCTCCTACGAGCAGTACTTC. The chain is built from TRBV9 and TRBJ2-7, with 8 bases lining up with TRBD2. This CDR3 spans 16 amino acids. Trimming took 4 bases from V and 0 from J; bases not matched to a gene: 9. The germline V gene has CDR1 SGDLS and CDR2 YYNGEE.

The chain uses TRBV7-9 and TRBJ2-1; possible D gene TRBD1, 6 bases. Trimming removed 5 bases from V and 8 bases from J, with 19 bases in between. CDR1 SEHNR and CDR2 FQNEAQ come from the germline V gene (reference sequence). The CDR3 runs to 15 residues. The CDR3 nucleotides read TGTGCCAGCAGCCCGCGACGGGACATACGAGATGAGCAGTTCTTC. It encodes CASSPRRDIRDEQFF.

The J gene is TRBJ1-4, the V gene TRBV13; TRBD1 matches at 7 bases. Trimming removed 5 bases from V and 8 bases from J; junction bases left unmatched: 11. The germline V gene encodes CDR1 PRHDT and CDR2 FYEKMQ (reference sequence). This CDR3 comprises 15 residues. The CDR3 DNA follows: TGTGCCAGCAGCCTGCGGGACAGTGGATACGAAAAACTGTTTTTT. Translating gives CASSLRDSGYEKLFF.

The chain joins TRBV11-2 to TRBJ2-5; D ambiguous. Germline CDR1 is SGHAT and CDR2 is FQNNGV. V was clipped by 5 bases and J by 5 bases, with 6 bases between them. The CDR3 has 11 residues. This CDR3 is CASSPRETQYF. CDR3 bases: TGTGCCAGCAGCCCTCGGGAGACCCAGTACTTC.

This chain uses TRBV28 with TRBJ2-2; 14 nucleotides line up with TRBD2. The CDR3 has 18 amino acids. The germline V gene has CDR1 MDHEN and CDR2 SYDVKM. The V gene end was trimmed by 6 bases and the J gene end by 1 base; junction bases not matched to a gene: 7. The CDR3 DNA sequence: TGTGCCAGCAGCTCCGGGACTAGCGGGAGTATGAACACCGGGGAGCTGTTTTTT. It is translated as CASSSGTSGSMNTGELFF.

This clone was detected only a few times. This sequence joins TRBV10-2 and TRBJ1-1; D possibly corresponds to TRBD1 (5 bases). This CDR3 has 15 amino acids. Trimming took off 2 bases at V and 5 bases at J, with 15 bases between the two ends. The germline V gene has CDR1 WSHSY and CDR2 SAAADI. The CDR3 protein is CASSEKWQGRTEAFF. Here the CDR3 DNA reads TGCGCCAGCAGTGAGAAATGGCAGGGCCGGACTGAAGCTTTCTTT.

The rearrangement joins TRBV2 to TRBJ1-1, with 7 bases fitting TRBD1. This CDR3 is 17 amino acids long. Germline CDR1 and CDR2: SNHLY and FYNNEI. V lost 1 base, J lost 4 bases, and 12 bases stayed unmatched. The CDR3 nucleotides are TGTGCCAGCAGTGAAGAAGAGGGGGCCGATCGGCGCACTGAAGCTTTCTTT. The encoded protein is CASSEEEGADRRTEAFF.

The rearrangement uses TRBV5-5 and TRBJ2-7; weak D call: TRBD2 (6 bases). V lost 4 bases to trimming and J lost 2 bases, with 16 bases between them. The CDR3 contains 15 residues. The germline CDR1 and CDR2 sequences are SGHKS and YYEKEE (reference sequence). For the CDR3, the DNA is TGTGCCAGCAGCAAGGGGACTGGATTTACCTACGAGCAGTACTTC. Translated: CASSKGTGFTYEQYF.

The chain carries TRBV30 and TRBJ2-7, with TRBD2 matching over 15 bases. The CDR3 runs to 16 residues. CDR1 and CDR2 from the germline V gene are GTSNPN and SVGIG (reference sequence). V gave up 8 bases and J gave up 0 bases; unmatched junction bases: 8. This CDR3 reads CAVTGLAGGSSYEQYF. CDR3 DNA: TGTGCCGTAACGGGACTAGCGGGAGGAAGCTCCTACGAGCAGTACTTC.

A few counts support this clone. Mismatch with germline at one junction end may stem from a read error. The genes are TRBV2 and TRBJ2-7, with 7 bases fitting TRBD1. Per germline, CDR1 SNHLY and CDR2 FYNNEI. The CDR3 runs 12 residues. CDR3: CASREGGFEQYF. For the CDR3, the DNA is TGTGCCAGCAGGGAAGGGGGCTTCGAGCAGTACTTC.

This rearrangement joins TRBV27 to TRBJ2-1; 11 bases fit TRBD2. CDR1 is MNHEY, CDR2 SMNVEV, per germline (reference sequence). This CDR3 region has 14 residues. The V segment lost 6 bases and the J segment 6 bases; nucleotides outside the gene matches: 4. For the CDR3, the DNA is TGTGCCAGCAGCGACGGGACTAGCGGCAATGAGCAGTTCTTC. It specifies CASSDGTSGNEQFF.

CDR3 nucleotides: TGTGCCAGCAAGTCCCTAGCGGGAACAACCTACGAGCAGTACTTC. Protein sequence: CASKSLAGTTYEQYF. The J gene is TRBJ2-7, the V gene TRBV6-5; 9 bases map to TRBD2. Trimming removed 7 bases from V and 2 bases from J; junction bases left unmatched: 9. The CDR3 runs 15 residues. From germline, CDR1 is MNHEY and CDR2 SVGAGI.